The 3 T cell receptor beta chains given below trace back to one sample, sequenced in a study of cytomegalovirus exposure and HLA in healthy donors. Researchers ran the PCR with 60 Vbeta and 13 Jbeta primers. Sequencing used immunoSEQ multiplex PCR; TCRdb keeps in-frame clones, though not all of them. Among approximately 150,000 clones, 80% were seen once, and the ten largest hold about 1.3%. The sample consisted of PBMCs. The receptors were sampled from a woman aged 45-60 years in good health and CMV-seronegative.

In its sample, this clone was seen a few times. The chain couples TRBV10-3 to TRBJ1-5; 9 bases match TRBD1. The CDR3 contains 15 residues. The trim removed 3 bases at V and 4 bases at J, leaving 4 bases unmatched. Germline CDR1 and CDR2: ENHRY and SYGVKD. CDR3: CAISEGQGLNQPQHF. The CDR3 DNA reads TGTGCCATCAGTGAAGGACAGGGGTTGAATCAGCCCCAGCATTTT.

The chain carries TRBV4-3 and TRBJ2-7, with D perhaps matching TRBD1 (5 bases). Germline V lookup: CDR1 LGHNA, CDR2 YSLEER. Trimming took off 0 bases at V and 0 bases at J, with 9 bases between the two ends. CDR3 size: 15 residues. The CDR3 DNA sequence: TGCGCCAGCAGCCAAGAGACAGTTAGCTCCTACGAGCAGTACTTC. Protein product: CASSQETVSSYEQYF.

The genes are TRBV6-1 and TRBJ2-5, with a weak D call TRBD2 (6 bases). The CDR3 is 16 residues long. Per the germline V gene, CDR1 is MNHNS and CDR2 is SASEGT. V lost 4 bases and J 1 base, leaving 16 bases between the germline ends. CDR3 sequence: CASSGRSPGVQETQYF. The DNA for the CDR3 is TGTGCCAGCAGTGGCCGGTCGCCGGGAGTCCAAGAGACCCAGTACTTC.